One sample yielded the 21 T cell receptor beta chains listed below, sequenced in a study of shared clonotypes between healthy human individuals. The table came from immunoSEQ multiplex PCR; TCRdb's copy has only in-frame clones and leaves some out. The sample includes 230,000 or so clones, over 50% of them seen just once. Source material: memory CD4+ T cells sorted from blood. Subset described: CD45RA-negative fraction. The receptors derive from a man younger than 45 in good health.

V gene TRBV5-1 combines with J gene TRBJ1-4; the D gene is possibly TRBD1 (6 bases). The CDR3 runs 14 residues. Trimming removed 2 bases at V and 3 bases at J, with 8 bases between. Germline V lookup: CDR1 SGHRS, CDR2 YFSETQ. The CDR3 here is CASSFTGSNEKLFF. CDR3 nucleotide sequence: TGCGCCAGCAGCTTTACAGGGTCTAATGAAAAACTGTTTTTT. Variable domain in full (rest from reference TRBV5-1 and TRBJ1-4): KAGVTQTPRYLIKTRGQQVTLSCSPISGHRSVSWYQQTPGQGLQFLFEYFSETQRNKGNFPGRFSGRQFSNSRSEMNVSTLELGDSALYLCASSFTGSNEKLFFGSGTQLSVL.

In this sample, this clone turned up a few times. The chain uses TRBV5-1 and TRBJ2-3; D is ambiguous. This CDR3 is 16 amino acids long. V lost 0 bases and J 0 bases, leaving 11 bases between the germline ends. Germline loops: CDR1 SGHRS, CDR2 YFSETQ. The CDR3 region has the DNA TGCGCCAGCAGCTTGGACGCGGAACTTAGCACAGATACGCAGTATTTT. It translates to CASSLDAELSTDTQYF. The full variable domain, with the rest looked up from reference TRBV5-1 and TRBJ2-3, is KAGVTQTPRYLIKTRGQQVTLSCSPISGHRSVSWYQQTPGQGLQFLFEYFSETQRNKGNFPGRFSGRQFSNSRSEMNVSTLELGDSALYLCASSLDAELSTDTQYFGPGTRLTVL.

This chain links TRBV28 with TRBJ2-7; TRBD2 is a possible D gene (5 bases). Germline loops: CDR1 MDHEN, CDR2 SYDVKM. Trimming removed 0 bases at V and 3 bases at J, with 12 bases between. CDR3 size: 15 residues. The CDR3 is CASSLWVGGGYEQYF. In DNA form, the CDR3 reads TGTGCCAGCAGTTTATGGGTAGGAGGTGGCTACGAGCAGTACTTC.

This clone has only a few counts. The chain links TRBV27 to TRBJ2-7, with D possibly TRBD2 on 5 matching bases. The CDR3 is made up of 15 amino acids. The V end lost 3 bases, the J end lost 2 bases, and 14 bases lay between the germline ends. The germline V gene encodes CDR1 MNHEY and CDR2 SMNVEV (reference sequence). The CDR3 DNA reads as TGTGCCAGCAGTTTGGTGAGCGGAAGGACCTACGAGCAGTACTTC. Protein sequence: CASSLVSGRTYEQYF.

A word on this clone: Other DNA sequences of this sample code for an identical CDR3. The rearrangement uses TRBV5-1 and TRBJ2-5; 11 nucleotides line up with TRBD2. Germline values: CDR1 SGHRS, CDR2 YFSETQ. With 0 bases clipped from V and 4 bases from J, the junction kept 2 bases outside the gene matches. The CDR3 runs to 15 residues. CDR3 bases: TGCGCCAGCAGCTTGGTGCTAGCGGGAGGAGAGACCCAGTACTTC. Translation gives CASSLVLAGGETQYF.

V is TRBV4-1 and J is TRBJ2-1, with D tentatively TRBD2 (6 bases). Germline V lookup: CDR1 MGHRA, CDR2 YSYEKL. The germline V and J ends were trimmed by 8 bases and 9 bases, with 23 bases remaining between them. CDR3 length equals 15 residues. In nucleotides, the CDR3 is TGCGCCAGCGTCTCCCTTACCGGGAGATCGGGTGAGCAGTTCTTC. It is translated as CASVSLTGRSGEQFF.

This clone was seen a single time. The chain carries TRBV28 and TRBJ1-2; TRBD1 might be the D (5 bases). Trimming took 2 bases from V and 4 from J, leaving 14 bases between them. Germline-derived CDR1 and CDR2 are MDHEN and SYDVKM. CDR3 size: 15 residues. The CDR3 reads CASSLQGPGLYGYTF. CDR3 sequence (DNA): TGTGCCAGCAGTTTACAGGGCCCAGGACTCTATGGCTACACCTTC.

A single count supports this clone. The chain employs TRBV4-3 and TRBJ2-1; no reliable D call. The CDR3 is made up of 15 amino acids. V lost 0 bases and J lost 2, with 8 bases in between. CDR1 LGHNA and CDR2 YSLEER come from the germline V gene. The DNA for the CDR3 is TGCGCCAGCAGCCAAGAGGATATCCCCTACAATGAGCAGTTCTTC. Translating it yields CASSQEDIPYNEQFF.

This rearrangement joins TRBV5-1 to TRBJ1-1; tentative D call: TRBD1 (5 bases). From germline, CDR1 is SGHRS and CDR2 YFSETQ. V lost 2 bases to trimming and J lost 5 bases, with 13 bases between them. The CDR3 has 14 amino acids. The CDR3 coding sequence is TGCGCCAGCAGCTTAATAGCAGGGAGTACTGAAGCTTTCTTT. Translated: CASSLIAGSTEAFF.

This clone showed up just a few times. This chain links TRBV19 with TRBJ1-5; D remains unclear. Trimming removed 3 bases at V and 0 bases at J, with 6 bases between. The CDR3 contains 14 residues. The germline V gene has CDR1 LNHDA and CDR2 SQIVND (reference sequence). CDR3 loop: CASSIQLSNQPQHF. The CDR3 nucleotides are TGTGCCAGTAGTATTCAGCTTAGCAATCAGCCCCAGCATTTT.

This clone was seen once. The rearrangement uses TRBV5-4 and TRBJ2-2, with 10 nucleotides matching TRBD2. Per the germline V gene, CDR1 is SGHNT and CDR2 is YYREEE (reference sequence). The CDR3 contains 17 residues. J was trimmed by 4 bases and V by 2 bases; bases with no gene match: 8. CDR3: CASSFLAGVAPTGELFF. The CDR3 DNA is TGTGCCAGCAGCTTTCTAGCGGGAGTTGCGCCCACCGGGGAGCTGTTTTTT.

The chain combines TRBV6-5 with TRBJ2-5; TRBD1 matches at 9 bases. This CDR3 region has 16 residues. The V segment lost 2 bases and the J segment 5 bases; nucleotides outside the gene matches: 9. CDR1 is MNHEY and CDR2 is SVGAGI in the germline V gene. In DNA, the CDR3 is TGTGCCAGCAGTTACGAGCTTGGGACAGGGATGGAGACCCAGTACTTC. Amino acids: CASSYELGTGMETQYF.

CDR3 amino acids: CASSGLSRGQPQHF. The CDR3 coding sequence is TGTGCCAGCAGCGGACTTTCCCGGGGTCAGCCCCAGCATTTT. The rearrangement uses TRBV7-2 and TRBJ1-5; D is undetermined. Per the germline V gene, CDR1 is SGHTA and CDR2 is FQGNSA. The CDR3 totals 14 residues. Trimming left V 5 bases short and J 6 bases short, with 14 bases between.

The V gene is TRBV2, the J gene TRBJ2-7; D possibly matches TRBD1 or TRBD2 (6 bases each). Trimming took off 8 bases at V and 5 bases at J, with 22 bases between the two ends. From germline, CDR1 is SNHLY and CDR2 FYNNEI. The CDR3 has 15 amino acids. CDR3 DNA sequence: TGTGCCAGCCTGACAAGGGGGGCTTCCTGGGACGAGCAGTACTTC. Translated: CASLTRGASWDEQYF.

CDR3: CASRRTDYTEAFF. CDR3 DNA: TGTGCCAGTAGAAGGACAGACTACACTGAAGCTTTCTTT. This rearrangement joins TRBV19 to TRBJ1-1, with D perhaps TRBD1 (6 bases). CDR3 size: 13 residues. Germline CDR1 and CDR2: LNHDA and SQIVND (reference sequence). V lost 6 bases and J lost 3, with 11 bases in between.

As to this clone: Only one base separates this from a far larger clonotype, so it likely reflects a read error. The genes are TRBV5-4 and TRBJ1-1; TRBD1 aligns across 7 bases. The CDR3 contains 15 residues. Germline V gene data show CDR1 as SGHNT and CDR2 as YYREEE (reference sequence). The chain's CDR3 is CASSLVEGAVTETFF. CDR3 sequence (DNA): TGTGCCAGCAGCTTGGTGGAGGGGGCAGTGACTGAAACTTTCTTT.

The chain carries TRBV27 and TRBJ1-4, with 9 bases that match TRBD1. Germline CDR1 reads MNHEY; CDR2 reads SMNVEV (reference sequence). The trim removed 4 bases at V and 8 bases at J, leaving 5 bases unmatched. This CDR3 comprises 14 residues. Here the CDR3 reads CASSSGTGREKLFF. For the CDR3, the DNA is TGTGCCAGCAGTTCCGGGACAGGGCGGGAAAAACTGTTTTTT.

This chain joins TRBV7-9 and TRBJ2-5; TRBD2 is a possible D gene (5 bases). Trimming stripped 7 bases from V and 5 bases from J, with 11 bases between. Germline loops: CDR1 SEHNR, CDR2 FQNEAQ (reference sequence). This CDR3 contains 12 residues. CDR3 DNA: TGTGCCAGCACGAGGGCTGAGGAGACCCAGTACTTC. Translation: CASTRAEETQYF.

This chain joins TRBV6-5 and TRBJ2-1; D is perhaps TRBD1 (5 bases). CDR1 is MNHEY, CDR2 SVGAGI, per germline. The CDR3 spans 13 residues. Trimming removed 6 bases at V and 7 bases at J, with 13 bases between. This chain's CDR3 is CASSSTVFNEQFF. For the CDR3, the DNA is TGTGCCAGCAGCTCGACAGTCTTTAATGAGCAGTTCTTC.

The chain has TRBV7-8 and TRBJ2-3; 14 bases are shared with TRBD2. The V gene end was trimmed by 3 bases and the J gene end by 2 bases; junction bases not matched to a gene: 10. CDR3 length: 19 amino acids. Germline CDR1 reads SGHVS; CDR2 reads FQNEAQ. CDR3 amino acids: CASSFGTSGRSGYTDTQYF. The CDR3 nucleotides read TGTGCCAGCAGCTTCGGGACTAGCGGGAGAAGCGGGTACACAGATACGCAGTATTTT.

The genes are TRBV27 and TRBJ1-5, with no clear D. Germline assignment: CDR1 MNHEY and CDR2 SMNVEV (reference sequence). This CDR3 is 17 amino acids long. V lost 3 bases to trimming and J lost 5 bases, with 20 bases between them. The DNA for the CDR3 is TGTGCCAGCAGTTTCTCTGGGCGGAAGGGCTGGCATCAGCCCCAGCATTTT. This codes for CASSFSGRKGWHQPQHF.